Presented here are 28 T cell receptor beta chains from one specimen sequenced in a study of cytomegalovirus exposure and HLA in healthy donors. PCR employed 60 Vbeta and 13 Jbeta primers. Produced via immunoSEQ multiplex PCR; TCRdb's table is partial and in-frame only. Among around 150,000 clones listed, 70% to 80% were seen once. Specimen: PBMCs. The source is a woman aged 50 to 60 in good health and CMV-seronegative.

A single count supports this clone. The chain joins TRBV2 to TRBJ2-7; 7 bases line up with TRBD2. With 3 bases clipped from V and 5 bases from J, the junction kept 10 bases outside the gene matches. Per the germline V gene, CDR1 is SNHLY and CDR2 is FYNNEI. The CDR3 runs 15 residues. CDR3: CASSEGGGDLNEQYF. The DNA for the CDR3 is TGTGCCAGCAGTGAGGGCGGGGGAGACCTTAACGAGCAGTACTTC.

The chain uses TRBV5-4 and TRBJ2-3; TRBD2 matches at 8 bases. Germline V gives CDR1 SGHNT, CDR2 YYREEE (reference sequence). V was pared by 4 bases and J by 6 bases, with 13 bases of the junction left unmatched. The CDR3 contains 16 residues. CDR3: CASSKSGGARRDTQYF. In nucleotides, the CDR3 is TGTGCCAGCAGCAAAAGCGGGGGAGCACGCAGGGATACGCAGTATTTT.

The CDR3 sequence: CASSIPRREAFF. CDR3 DNA sequence: TGTGCCAGTAGTATTCCAAGGAGGGAAGCTTTCTTT. The rearrangement links TRBV19 to TRBJ1-1; no reliable D call. Germline-derived CDR1 and CDR2 are LNHDA and SQIVND (reference sequence). The CDR3 runs to 12 residues. Trimming stripped 3 bases from V and 8 bases from J, with 10 bases between.

The CDR3 DNA sequence: TGTGCCAGCAGCTCACTCCGGGGAGGTGGATCTACCTACGAGCAGTACTTC. It translates to CASSSLRGGGSTYEQYF. This rearrangement joins TRBV11-2 to TRBJ2-7; perhaps TRBD2 as D (6 bases). The CDR3 consists of 17 residues. CDR1 and CDR2 (germline): SGHAT, FQNNGV. V was cut by 4 bases and J by 2 bases, with 21 bases left in between.

This chain connects TRBV28 to TRBJ2-7; D might be TRBD2 (6 bases). The germline gives CDR1 MDHEN, CDR2 SYDVKM. Deletions cut 6 bases from V and 0 bases from J, with 18 bases between. This CDR3 has 16 amino acids. CDR3 in amino acids: CASSDSRDFRSYEQYF. DNA for the CDR3: TGTGCCAGCAGCGATTCTCGGGACTTTCGCTCCTACGAGCAGTACTTC.

The chain joins TRBV6-6 to TRBJ1-4, with D hard to call. Germline loops: CDR1 MNHNY, CDR2 SVGAGI (reference sequence). V was pared by 5 bases and J by 11 bases, with 15 bases between. The CDR3 runs 13 residues. For the CDR3, the DNA is TGTGCCAGCAGTGCTCTGAACATGGAGAAACTGTTTTTT. Translated: CASSALNMEKLFF.

The genes are TRBV7-9 and TRBJ1-5; 7 bases line up with TRBD1. The CDR3 is 17 amino acids. CDR1 SEHNR and CDR2 FQNEAQ come from the germline V gene (reference sequence). Losses at the gene ends were 5 bases for V and 5 bases for J; bases not matched to a gene: 15. CDR3 bases: TGTGCCAGCAGCGGATCAGGGGGGAGAGAGAATGATCAGCCCCAGCATTTT. It is translated as CASSGSGGRENDQPQHF.

V and J are TRBV29-1 and TRBJ2-7; tentatively, D is TRBD2 (6 bases). Between the trimmed V and J ends, which lost 6 bases and 7 bases, there was a span of 22 bases. Germline V gives CDR1 SQVTM, CDR2 ANQGSEA. The CDR3 contains 14 residues. In DNA, the CDR3 is TGCAGCGTCCGGAGGGGCGTAAGAGAAGGAGAGCAGTACTTC. This gives the protein CSVRRGVREGEQYF.

This chain connects TRBV28 to TRBJ1-4; 8 bases are a match to TRBD1. Losses at the gene ends were 8 bases for V and 3 bases for J; bases not matched to a gene: 8. The CDR3 has 15 amino acids. Germline V gene lookup returns CDR1 MDHEN and CDR2 SYDVKM. CDR3 protein: CASQPGGLSNEKLFF. The CDR3, as DNA: TGTGCCAGCCAGCCAGGGGGCCTTTCTAATGAAAAACTGTTTTTT.

The chain couples TRBV28 to TRBJ1-2, with D possibly matching TRBD1 (6 bases). Germline CDR1 MDHEN, CDR2 SYDVKM. This CDR3 has 16 residues. V lost 6 bases to trimming and J lost 3 bases, with 20 bases between them. CDR3 in DNA: TGTGCCAGCAGCTCCCCCGGGGGGGCAACGCACTATGGCTACACCTTC. This encodes CASSSPGGATHYGYTF.

V and J are TRBV25-1 and TRBJ2-4; TRBD2 aligns across 10 bases. The CDR3 is 15 amino acids. Unmatched junction bases numbered 8, after V lost 5 bases and J lost 7 bases. The germline V gene has CDR1 MGHDK and CDR2 SYGVNS. DNA of the CDR3: TGTGCCAGCAGTCCCTTCGGAGCGGGGGGGAACATTCAGTACTTC. Residues: CASSPFGAGGNIQYF.

The J gene is TRBJ2-7, the V gene TRBV29-1; 7 bases align to TRBD2. The CDR3 totals 13 residues. J lost 2 bases, V lost 3 bases, and 4 bases had no gene match. Germline CDR1 SQVTM, CDR2 ANQGSEA. CDR3 DNA sequence: TGCAGCGTTGAGGGCGGGGGAACCTACGAGCAGTACTTC. Its protein product is CSVEGGGTYEQYF.

This clone was recorded only once. The chain combines TRBV6-5 with TRBJ2-3; possible D gene TRBD2, 6 bases. V was clipped by 2 bases and J by 0 bases, with 12 bases between them. Germline values: CDR1 MNHEY, CDR2 SVGAGI. CDR3 length: 16 residues. The CDR3 protein is CASSYPPGTSTDTQYF. The CDR3 nucleotides are TGTGCCAGCAGTTACCCCCCAGGGACTAGCACAGATACGCAGTATTTT.

The rearrangement uses TRBV7-8 and TRBJ1-4; tentative D call: TRBD1 (6 bases). Germline-derived CDR1 and CDR2 are SGHVS and FQNEAQ. Trimming removed 6 bases at V and 0 bases at J, with 11 bases between. The CDR3 contains 15 residues. The CDR3 sequence is CASRKRTATNEKLFF. For the CDR3, the DNA is TGTGCCAGCAGGAAACGGACAGCAACTAATGAAAAACTGTTTTTT. The full variable domain, rest sourced from reference TRBV7-8 and TRBJ1-4, is GAGVSQSPRYKVAKRGQDVALRCDPISGHVSLFWYQQALGQGPEFLTYFQNEAQLDKSGLPSDRFFAERPEGSVSTLKIQRTQQEDSAVYLCASRKRTATNEKLFFGSGTQLSVL.

This chain links TRBV28 with TRBJ1-1; 7 bases line up with TRBD1. Germline V gene data show CDR1 as MDHEN and CDR2 as SYDVKM. The CDR3 covers 15 residues. After removal of 5 bases from V and 2 bases from J, the junction contained 8 bases not matched to a gene. This CDR3 reads CASSPLGQINTEAFF. In DNA form, the CDR3 reads TGTGCCAGCAGTCCCTTGGGACAGATTAACACTGAAGCTTTCTTT.

The gene calls are TRBV28 and TRBJ1-1, with 8 bases lining up with TRBD1. Germline V gives CDR1 MDHEN, CDR2 SYDVKM. Trimming removed 6 bases from V and 1 base from J; junction bases left unmatched: 4. This CDR3 comprises 14 residues. CDR3 loop: CASSQGTGNTEAFF. In nucleotides, the CDR3 is TGTGCCAGCAGCCAAGGGACAGGGAACACTGAAGCTTTCTTT.

The V and J genes are TRBV7-2 and TRBJ2-3, with TRBD1 matching over 8 bases. Losses at the gene ends were 3 bases for V and 10 bases for J; bases not matched to a gene: 9. Germline assignment: CDR1 SGHTA and CDR2 FQGNSA. This CDR3 is built from 14 residues. The CDR3 DNA sequence: TGTGCCAGCAGCTTGACTACGGACAGGGCGGCGCAGTATTTT. As protein: CASSLTTDRAAQYF.

The genes are TRBV28 and TRBJ1-1; 9 bases align to TRBD1. CDR1 is MDHEN, CDR2 SYDVKM, per germline. The CDR3 runs 19 residues. The junction had 15 bases not matched to a gene; V was cut back by 4 bases and J by 0 bases. The CDR3 loop is CASSSPDRQGDWLNTEAFF. DNA for the CDR3: TGTGCCAGCAGTTCACCCGATCGACAGGGGGACTGGCTGAACACTGAAGCTTTCTTT.

The rearrangement joins TRBV7-9 to TRBJ2-5, with a possible D match to TRBD1 (6 bases). Germline values: CDR1 SEHNR, CDR2 FQNEAQ (reference sequence). This CDR3 region has 15 residues. Trimming removed 1 base from V and 3 bases from J, with 12 bases in between. The CDR3, as DNA: TGTGCCAGCAGCTTAGTTGGGGGCAGGGAAGAGACCCAGTACTTC. This codes for CASSLVGGREETQYF.

V and J are TRBV20-1 and TRBJ2-1, with D unclear. In germline, CDR1 is DFQATT, CDR2 SNEGSKA (reference sequence). The CDR3 spans 11 residues. V shed 3 bases and J shed 6 bases, with 6 bases lying between them. CDR3 residues: CSASDFNEQFF. The CDR3 nucleotides are TGCAGTGCTAGCGACTTCAATGAGCAGTTCTTC.

As DNA, the CDR3 is TGTGCCAGCAGCCAAACGCGGAAGGGGATCATGAACACTGAAGCTTTCTTT. It specifies CASSQTRKGIMNTEAFF. J is TRBJ1-1 and V is TRBV14, with D possibly being TRBD1 (5 bases). V lost 2 bases and J lost 0, with 16 bases in between. Germline-derived CDR1 and CDR2 are SGHDN and FVKESK. The CDR3 is 17 residues long.

The chain combines TRBV9 with TRBJ2-7; tentative D call: TRBD1 (5 bases). Per germline, CDR1 SGDLS and CDR2 YYNGEE. The V gene lost 4 bases and the J gene lost 1 base, with 18 bases spanning the gap. The CDR3 length is 16 residues. The CDR3 bases are TGTGCCAGCAGCCCTCCCGGACATTGGGGTTCCTACGAGCAGTACTTC. Amino acid sequence: CASSPPGHWGSYEQYF.

The gene calls are TRBV6-1 and TRBJ1-2; D is perhaps TRBD1 (5 bases). Between the trimmed V and J ends, which lost 7 bases and 4 bases, there was a span of 19 bases. Looked up from germline, CDR1 is MNHNS and CDR2 is SASEGT. The CDR3 totals 15 residues. For the CDR3, the DNA is TGTGCCAGCACTTCTGGCGGGGGACGGGGCTATGGCTACACCTTC. Translated, it gives CASTSGGGRGYGYTF.

This chain connects TRBV27 to TRBJ2-1, with D perhaps TRBD1 (6 bases). This CDR3 region has 15 residues. Trimming stripped 2 bases from V and 4 bases from J, with 12 bases between. CDR1 MNHEY and CDR2 SMNVEV come from the germline V gene (reference sequence). The CDR3 region has the DNA TGTGCCAGCAGTTTAAGAGGACAGCTTTACAATGAGCAGTTCTTC. It codes for CASSLRGQLYNEQFF.

The chain combines TRBV27 with TRBJ2-3; 7 nucleotides agree with TRBD2. The CDR3 has 16 residues. Per germline, CDR1 MNHEY and CDR2 SMNVEV (reference sequence). J lost 1 base, V lost 5 bases, and 9 bases had no gene match. The CDR3 protein is CASSPYPGGGTDTQYF. For the CDR3, the DNA is TGTGCCAGCAGTCCTTATCCGGGGGGAGGCACAGATACGCAGTATTTT.

This clone was seen a few times. The V and J genes are TRBV6-5 and TRBJ1-1, with unresolved D. Germline V gene sequence: CDR1 MNHEY, CDR2 SVGAGI. The CDR3 has 15 residues. V gave up 0 bases and J gave up 1 base, with 9 bases separating them. CDR3 protein: CASSYSFLGNTEAFF. The CDR3 DNA sequence: TGTGCCAGCAGTTACTCATTTCTCGGGAACACTGAAGCTTTCTTT.

CDR3 bases: TGTGCCAGCCGGCAGGGTTCTGGAAACACCATATATTTT. Residues: CASRQGSGNTIYF. The chain combines TRBV7-9 with TRBJ1-3; perhaps TRBD1 as D (5 bases). V lost 8 bases and J lost 1, with 9 bases in between. The CDR3 runs to 13 residues. CDR1 is SEHNR, CDR2 FQNEAQ, per germline (reference sequence). The entire variable domain, with the rest obtained from reference TRBV7-9 and TRBJ1-3, is as follows: DTGVSQNPRHKITKRGQNVTFRCDPISEHNRLYWYRQTLGQGPEFLTYFQNEAQLEKSRLLSDRFSAERPKGSFSTLEIQRTEQGDSAMYLCASRQGSGNTIYFGEGSWLTVV.

This sequence joins TRBV6-1 and TRBJ1-2; possibly TRBD1 for D (6 bases). Germline V CDR1 and CDR2: MNHNS, SASEGT. CDR3 length: 14 amino acids. The V end was cut by 4 bases, the J end by 4 bases, with 13 bases between. DNA of the CDR3: TGTGCCAGCAGTGTTGCAGGGGCCCTCTATGGCTACACCTTC. Encoded protein: CASSVAGALYGYTF.